Listed below are T cell receptor beta chains from one sample, sequenced in a study of T-cell reconstitution after alpha-beta-depleted transplantation in children. Using its own MiXCR run on the PCR reads, TCRdb lists one record per CDR3 protein. Here the sample spans hundreds of thousands of distinct CDR3 sequences, approximately 9% being singletons. The sample in question was PBMCs from the stem cell graft donor, obtained from the stem cell graft. The receptors shown here come from a human donor who donated a stem cell graft to a child with acute lymphoblastic leukemia. Each CDR3 is given with its conserved first and last residue. A D gene is named only where the DNA matches it firmly. Clone size is shown for a subset of rows, as once, few, many or a class of expanded clone.

cdr3_aa: CASSQDRPGPSEEQYF; cdr3_nt: TGTGCCAGCAGCCAAGATCGACCCGGGCCCTCTGAAGAGCAGTACTTC; d_call: -; j_call: TRBJ2-7; v_call: TRBV4-2; clone_size: few; cdr3_length: 16
cdr3_aa: CASSLGGLDLYEQFF; cdr3_nt: TGTGCCAGCAGCTTAGGGGGACTAGATTTATATGAGCAGTTCTTC; d_call: TRBD2; j_call: TRBJ2-1; v_call: TRBV7-2; clone_size: many; cdr3_length: 15
cdr3_aa: CSAATGGMGEKLFF; cdr3_nt: TGCAGCGCAGCGACAGGGGGTATGGGTGAAAAACTGTTTTTT; d_call: TRBD1; j_call: TRBJ1-4; v_call: TRBV29-1; clone_size: -; cdr3_length: 14
cdr3_aa: CASIPGQGFYNEQFF; cdr3_nt: TGTGCCAGCATCCCGGGACAGGGCTTCTACAATGAGCAGTTCTTC; d_call: TRBD1; j_call: TRBJ2-1; v_call: TRBV27; clone_size: few; cdr3_length: 15
cdr3_aa: CASRPGQKYYEQYF; cdr3_nt: TGTGCCAGTAGACCGGGACAGAAGTACTACGAGCAGTACTTC; d_call: -; j_call: TRBJ2-7; v_call: TRBV21-1; clone_size: few; cdr3_length: 14
cdr3_aa: CASSPGEERGVSYEQYF; cdr3_nt: TGTGCCAGCAGCCCTGGAGAAGAGCGGGGGGTCTCCTACGAGCAGTACTTC; d_call: TRBD2; j_call: TRBJ2-7; v_call: TRBV7-9; clone_size: -; cdr3_length: 17
cdr3_aa: CASSPAGQGADTQYF; cdr3_nt: TGCGCCAGCAGCCCCGCGGGACAGGGGGCAGATACGCAGTATTTT; d_call: TRBD1; j_call: TRBJ2-3; v_call: TRBV5-1; clone_size: few; cdr3_length: 15
cdr3_aa: CSAKRGSYNEQFF; cdr3_nt: TGCAGTGCCAAAAGGGGATCCTACAATGAGCAGTTCTTC; d_call: -; j_call: TRBJ2-1; v_call: TRBV20-1; clone_size: -; cdr3_length: 13
cdr3_aa: CASSPDRGYGYTF; cdr3_nt: TGTGCCAGCAGCCCGGACAGGGGCTATGGCTACACCTTC; d_call: TRBD1; j_call: TRBJ1-2; v_call: TRBV5-4; clone_size: many; cdr3_length: 13
cdr3_aa: CASRQGKDVGENTEAFF; cdr3_nt: TGCGCCAGCAGACAGGGGAAAGATGTGGGAGAGAACACTGAAGCTTTCTTT; d_call: TRBD1; j_call: TRBJ1-1; v_call: TRBV5-1; clone_size: few; cdr3_length: 17
cdr3_aa: CATSQDGLAGGAGELFF; cdr3_nt: TGTGCCACCTCCCAAGATGGACTAGCGGGGGGTGCTGGGGAGCTGTTTTTT; d_call: TRBD2; j_call: TRBJ2-2; v_call: TRBV3-1; clone_size: -; cdr3_length: 17
cdr3_aa: CASSESSSGNTIYF; cdr3_nt: TGTGCCAGCAGTGAATCGAGCTCTGGAAACACCATATATTTT; d_call: -; j_call: TRBJ1-3; v_call: TRBV11-2; clone_size: many; cdr3_length: 14
cdr3_aa: CASSPNLGDTQYF; cdr3_nt: TGTGCCAGCAGTCCAAACCTAGGAGATACGCAGTATTTT; d_call: -; j_call: TRBJ2-3; v_call: TRBV6-1; clone_size: few; cdr3_length: 13
cdr3_aa: CASSLVGALRVYEQYF; cdr3_nt: TGCGCCAGCAGCTTGGTTGGCGCATTGAGGGTCTACGAGCAGTACTTC; d_call: -; j_call: TRBJ2-7; v_call: TRBV5-1; clone_size: -; cdr3_length: 16
cdr3_aa: CASSLGSGSYEQYF; cdr3_nt: TGCGCCAGCAGCTTGGGGTCAGGGTCCTACGAGCAGTACTTC; d_call: -; j_call: TRBJ2-7; v_call: TRBV5-1; clone_size: few; cdr3_length: 14
cdr3_aa: CASSFHRAHTEAFF; cdr3_nt: TGTGCCAGCAGTTTCCACAGGGCTCACACTGAAGCTTTCTTT; d_call: -; j_call: TRBJ1-1; v_call: TRBV28; clone_size: few; cdr3_length: 14
cdr3_aa: CASSSGTSFSPEAFF; cdr3_nt: TGTGCCAGCAGTTCCGGGACAAGTTTTTCTCCCGAAGCTTTCTTT; d_call: -; j_call: TRBJ1-1; v_call: TRBV6-5; clone_size: -; cdr3_length: 15
cdr3_aa: CASSYAGTPTDTQYF; cdr3_nt: TGTGCCAGCAGTTACGCCGGGACTCCCACAGATACGCAGTATTTT; d_call: -; j_call: TRBJ2-3; v_call: TRBV6-2/TRBV6-3; clone_size: -; cdr3_length: 15
cdr3_aa: CSASPLAGGNNEQFF; cdr3_nt: TGCAGTGCTAGCCCACTAGCGGGGGGGAACAATGAGCAGTTCTTC; d_call: TRBD2; j_call: TRBJ2-1; v_call: TRBV20-1; clone_size: many; cdr3_length: 15
cdr3_aa: CASSLVGQNEQYF; cdr3_nt: TGTGCCAGCAGCTTAGTTGGACAAAACGAGCAGTACTTC; d_call: -; j_call: TRBJ2-7; v_call: TRBV11-2; clone_size: many; cdr3_length: 13
cdr3_aa: CSAAGTITYEQYF; cdr3_nt: TGCAGCGCCGCCGGGACAATTACCTACGAGCAGTACTTC; d_call: -; j_call: TRBJ2-7; v_call: TRBV29-1; clone_size: -; cdr3_length: 13
cdr3_aa: CASSLRIPGENEQFF; cdr3_nt: TGCGCCAGCAGCTTGAGGATACCGGGAGAAAATGAGCAGTTCTTC; d_call: -; j_call: TRBJ2-1; v_call: TRBV5-1; clone_size: few; cdr3_length: 15
cdr3_aa: CASSSFGGQNTEAFF; cdr3_nt: TGTGCCAGCAGCTCGTTCGGGGGGCAGAACACTGAAGCTTTCTTT; d_call: -; j_call: TRBJ1-1; v_call: TRBV5-8; clone_size: many; cdr3_length: 15
cdr3_aa: CASSQGTGSYEQYF; cdr3_nt: TGTGCCAGCAGCCAAGGGACCGGTTCCTACGAGCAGTACTTC; d_call: -; j_call: TRBJ2-7; v_call: TRBV3-1; clone_size: many; cdr3_length: 14
cdr3_aa: CASSLEAGSPYEQYF; cdr3_nt: TGTGCCAGCAGCTTAGAGGCGGGGTCTCCCTACGAGCAGTACTTC; d_call: -; j_call: TRBJ2-7; v_call: TRBV7-2; clone_size: -; cdr3_length: 15
cdr3_aa: CASSHYGETQYF; cdr3_nt: TGTGCCAGCAGCCACTACGGGGAGACCCAGTACTTC; d_call: -; j_call: TRBJ2-5; v_call: TRBV7-8; clone_size: many; cdr3_length: 12
cdr3_aa: CASSRPGATNTGELFF; cdr3_nt: TGTGCCAGCAGCCGTCCAGGGGCTACGAACACCGGGGAGCTGTTTTTT; d_call: -; j_call: TRBJ2-2; v_call: TRBV4-2; clone_size: many; cdr3_length: 16
cdr3_aa: CASSQGWVHIF; cdr3_nt: TGTGCCAGCAGCCAAGGTTGGGTTCACATCTTT; d_call: -; j_call: TRBJ1-1; v_call: TRBV14; clone_size: -; cdr3_length: 11
cdr3_aa: CASSPHNEQFF; cdr3_nt: TGTGCCAGCAGCCCCCACAATGAGCAGTTCTTC; d_call: -; j_call: TRBJ2-1; v_call: TRBV9; clone_size: many; cdr3_length: 11
cdr3_aa: CASSLASSSGANTDTQYF; cdr3_nt: TGCGCCAGCAGCTTAGCCTCTTCTAGCGGGGCTAACACAGATACGCAGTATTTT; d_call: TRBD2; j_call: TRBJ2-3; v_call: TRBV5-1; clone_size: many; cdr3_length: 18
cdr3_aa: CASSYSPDIAYEQYF; cdr3_nt: TGTGCCAGCAGTTACTCTCCGGACATTGCCTACGAGCAGTACTTC; d_call: -; j_call: TRBJ2-7; v_call: TRBV6-5; clone_size: -; cdr3_length: 15
cdr3_aa: CAITTGSGNEQFF; cdr3_nt: TGTGCCATTACGACAGGGTCCGGCAATGAGCAGTTCTTC; d_call: TRBD1; j_call: TRBJ2-1; v_call: TRBV10-3; clone_size: many; cdr3_length: 13
cdr3_aa: CSAIGTGGANTGELFF; cdr3_nt: TGCAGTGCTATTGGTACAGGGGGCGCGAACACCGGGGAGCTGTTTTTT; d_call: TRBD1; j_call: TRBJ2-2; v_call: TRBV20-1; clone_size: -; cdr3_length: 16
cdr3_aa: CSVDKQGGNTIYF; cdr3_nt: TGCAGCGTTGACAAGCAGGGTGGAAACACCATATATTTT; d_call: -; j_call: TRBJ1-3; v_call: TRBV29-1; clone_size: many; cdr3_length: 13
cdr3_aa: CAISRGAGTDTQYF; cdr3_nt: TGTGCCATCAGCCGGGGGGCTGGCACAGATACGCAGTATTTT; d_call: -; j_call: TRBJ2-3; v_call: TRBV10-3; clone_size: many; cdr3_length: 14
cdr3_aa: CASSAGAELYGYTF; cdr3_nt: TGTGCCAGCAGCGCCGGGGCTGAACTCTATGGCTACACCTTC; d_call: -; j_call: TRBJ1-2; v_call: TRBV7-2; clone_size: few; cdr3_length: 14
cdr3_aa: CASSFSGGVNEQFF; cdr3_nt: TGTGCCAGCAGCTTTAGCGGGGGGGTCAATGAGCAGTTCTTC; d_call: TRBD2; j_call: TRBJ2-1; v_call: TRBV11-2; clone_size: -; cdr3_length: 14